These T cell receptor beta chains were read from a single sample in a study of shared clonotypes between healthy human individuals. Repertoires were generated with immunoSEQ multiplex PCR, while TCRdb's copy carries only in-frame clones and drops some. The table has about 450,000 clones, 79% seen once. Source material: PBMCs. The receptors were sampled from a woman between 35 and 50 years old in good health. Some clones in this sample may be carry-over from other donors' samples. Both conserved end residues are part of each CDR3. D genes are given only for firm matches. Expanded clones get a size class; other rows say once, few or many, or leave the size out.

abundance | j_gene | v_gene | d_gene | CDR3nt | CDR3aa
NA | TRBJ1-2 | TRBV20-1 | NA | TGCAGTGCTAAGGGGGACGAGGGCTACACCTTC | CSAKGDEGYTF
NA | TRBJ2-7 | TRBV9 | TRBD2 | TGTGCCAGCAGCGTCGGACTAGGCTACGAGCAGTACTTC | CASSVGLGYEQYF
NA | TRBJ2-7 | TRBV7-3 | TRBD2 | TGTGCCAGCAGCCCCAAAGGGACGGTGGGGCGGGAGCGACCCCAGGTGTACGAGCAGTACTTC | CASSPKGTVGRERPQVYEQYF
few | TRBJ2-5 | TRBV7-6 | TRBD1 | TGTGCCAGCAGCTTGGTTAGGGGGCGGGTGGAGACCCAGTACTTC | CASSLVRGRVETQYF
few | TRBJ2-4 | TRBV30 | NA | TGTGCCTGGAGCCGAGGAAACATTCAGTACTTC | CAWSRGNIQYF
NA | TRBJ1-2 | TRBV7-9 | NA | TGTGCCAGCAGCTTAGCCGGTATCGACGGCTACACCTTC | CASSLAGIDGYTF
NA | TRBJ1-2 | TRBV14 | NA | TGTGCCAGCAGCTCGGGGACCGATTTCTATGGCTACACCTTC | CASSSGTDFYGYTF
NA | TRBJ2-1 | TRBV5-1 | TRBD2 | TGCGCCAGCAAACTCTGGCGGGAGAGGTCCAATGAGCAGTTCTTC | CASKLWRERSNEQFF
NA | TRBJ2-5 | TRBV6-1 | TRBD2 | TGTGCCAGCAGTGATCTGGGCGGGAGAGAAGAGACCCAGTACTTC | CASSDLGGREETQYF
NA | TRBJ1-3 | TRBV11-2 | NA | TGTGCCAGCAGCTTAGGGGGAGCGGGAAACACCATATATTTT | CASSLGGAGNTIYF
NA | TRBJ2-2 | TRBV2 | TRBD2 | TGTGCCAGCAGTGAAGATAGCGGGAGGGGTAGGGAGCTGTTTTTT | CASSEDSGRGRELFF
NA | TRBJ2-7 | TRBV29-1 | TRBD2 | TGCAGCGTTGGGAAGAGCGGGGGCTACGAGCAGTACTTC | CSVGKSGGYEQYF
once | TRBJ1-3 | TRBV28 | NA | TGTGCCAGCACCCCTAGGCGGGGTAGCTCTGGAAACACCATATATTTT | CASTPRRGSSGNTIYF
NA | TRBJ2-1 | TRBV7-8 | NA | TGTGCCAGCAGCTTAGCCACCGGAAGTGAGCAGTTCTTC | CASSLATGSEQFF
NA | TRBJ1-1 | TRBV12-5 | TRBD1 | TGTGCTAGTGGTCCCGGGACAGGGCTCGTTGCTGAAGCTTTCTTT | CASGPGTGLVAEAFF
NA | TRBJ2-7 | TRBV15 | NA | TGTGCCACCAGCAGAGGCACCCCGTACGAGCAGTACTTC | CATSRGTPYEQYF
NA | TRBJ2-7 | TRBV6-5 | NA | TGTGCCAGCAGCCGCTCCTACGAGCAGTACTTC | CASSRSYEQYF
NA | TRBJ2-7 | TRBV4-1 | TRBD1 | TGCGCCAGCAGCCTTCGGGACAGTCGGGAGCAGTACTTC | CASSLRDSREQYF
NA | TRBJ2-7 | TRBV28 | NA | TGTGCCAGCAGTGCCCCGGGACGCAACTACGAGCAGTACTTC | CASSAPGRNYEQYF
NA | TRBJ1-1 | TRBV9 | NA | TGTGCCAGCACCCAACAGCCGAACACTGAAGCTTTCTTT | CASTQQPNTEAFF
NA | TRBJ1-2 | TRBV5-4 | TRBD1 | TGTGCCAGCAGCTCAGGACAGGGGGCGGTCTATGGCTACACCTTC | CASSSGQGAVYGYTF
NA | TRBJ2-7 | TRBV6-6 | TRBD1 | TGTGCCAGCAGTTACTCTCGGGACAGCTCCTACGAGCAGTACTTC | CASSYSRDSSYEQYF
NA | TRBJ2-7 | TRBV4-3 | TRBD2 | TGCGCCAGCAGCCAAGAGAACGGGAGGCCCTCCTACGAGCAGTACTTC | CASSQENGRPSYEQYF